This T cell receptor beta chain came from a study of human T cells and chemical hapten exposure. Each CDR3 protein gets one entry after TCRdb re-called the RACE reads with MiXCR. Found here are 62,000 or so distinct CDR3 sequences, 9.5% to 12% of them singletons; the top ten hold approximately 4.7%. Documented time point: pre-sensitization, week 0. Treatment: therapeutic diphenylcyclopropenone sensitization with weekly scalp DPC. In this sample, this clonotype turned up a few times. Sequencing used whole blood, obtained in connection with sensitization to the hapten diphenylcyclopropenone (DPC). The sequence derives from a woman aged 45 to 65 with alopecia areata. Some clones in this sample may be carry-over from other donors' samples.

CDR3 sequence: CASSLLASNTEAFF. The DNA of the CDR3 is TGTGCCAGCAGCTTGCTAGCCTCGAACACTGAAGCTTTCTTT. The rearrangement links TRBV5-5 to TRBJ1-1; D unclear. CDR1 SGHKS and CDR2 YYEKEE come from the germline V gene (reference sequence). The CDR3 runs 14 residues. Trimming took off 1 base at V and 1 base at J, with 8 bases between the two ends.